This T cell receptor (beta chain) is drawn from a study of vaccination and CD4 T cells after COVID-19. The wider study: Median time from COVID diagnosis to post-COVID sampling was over 80 days (35 to 161). From HCoV-229E, HCoV-OC43, HCoV-NL63 and SARS-CoV-2, overlapping spike peptides were used to stimulate the cells.

Described time point: late sampling 161 to 241 days after vaccination in three convalescent patients. Treatment described: roughly 10-day PBMC culture with coronavirus spike peptide pools or control peptides (ViraFEST assay). Broader study findings: Relatively few convalescent patients were studied, without early post-infection timepoints.

Looked up from germline, CDR1 is SEHNR and CDR2 is FQNEAQ (reference sequence). The CDR3 has 14 amino acids. V lost 3 bases and J 3 bases, leaving 6 bases between the germline ends. Remarks on this clonotype: Its target is unknown.

The assay that was used to sequence DNA from cultured CD4+ T cells was the Oncomine TCR Beta short-read assay. TCRdb processed the PCR reads anew with MiXCR; each CDR3 protein has one entry. This sample yields roughly 24,000 distinct CDR3 sequences, of which about 32% are seen a single time; approximately 9% belongs to the top ten. The chain is built from TRBV7-9 and TRBJ1-6; D is undetermined. This TCR derives from a human donor who had recovered from COVID-19. The specimen comprised CD4+ T cells from blood, cultured in vitro, sampled about 7 months after SARS-CoV-2 vaccination. The CDR3 coding sequence is TGTGCCAGCAGCTTTTCGGACTATAATTCACCCCTCCACTTT. Protein product: CASSFSDYNSPLHF.